This T cell receptor (beta chain) was recorded in a study of CD8 T cells in Susac syndrome (dated by TCRdb to about 2019). For the study in its entirety: Repertoire sequencing was used to test whether CD8+ T cell activation and differentiation in Susac syndrome was antigen driven. Overall results and qualifications from the work: The TCR sequencing and HLA analysis was acknowledged to have included a relatively small number of individuals.

RNA was extracted with the RNeasy kit and about 0.5 to 1 ug was reverse transcribed using random hexamers. The immunoSEQ multiplex PCR assay, covering 54 Vbeta and 13 Jbeta segments, was used to amplify TCR beta CDR3 regions. To correct PCR amplification bias, a synthetic template baseline was used for both primer optimization and computational correction. As for how the authors treated the data: Reads were annotated to V, D and J genes per IMGT and analyzed with immunoSEQ Analyzer, keeping only productive sequences. Clonality was computed as one minus Shannon entropy normalized by log2 of the number of productive unique sequences. For each patient and control, public and private clones were evaluated within the 100 most prevalent clones. Susac-specific clones were defined as absent from healthy and MS cohorts, around 980 published viral clones and other ImmuneACCESS disease sequences. TCRdb trimmed the raw reads at Q25, called clones with MiXCR and kept productive beta chains. Each entry is one CDR3 protein sequence, shown with its most common DNA and genes. These V and J calls originate from TCRdb's pipeline instead of the authors' own analysis. This sample comprises more than 200,000 distinct CDR3 sequences, 80% to 95% of them detected only once. Approximately 0.072% of the sample rests with the top ten.

High-throughput TCR beta sequencing profiled peripheral blood CD8+ and CD4+ T cells from healthy donors, Susac syndrome patients and multiple sclerosis patients. Treatment-naive patients with stable or active relapsing-remitting disease fulfilling revised McDonald criteria were used as multiple sclerosis controls. CD8+ TEMRA cells were enriched by FACS, while bulk CD8+ and CD4+ T cells were purified by magnetic negative isolation. Blood was collected in EDTA tubes and processed within 24 hours, with PBMCs isolated through density gradient centrifugation. PBMCs intended for TCR sequencing were cryopreserved in liquid nitrogen and were subsequently thawed in a 37 degrees C water bath. The sorted or isolated CD4+, CD8+ and CD8+ TEMRA cells had a purity of 90% or higher. On this clonotype itself: What antigen it recognizes has not been identified. Base qualities are not provided; no much larger clone lies one nucleotide away.

The sequence was obtained from a human donor with multiple sclerosis. Specimen: CD4+ T cells from PBMCs.

At the DNA level, the sequence is TGCGCCAGCAGCTCGCAACCTTCATACAGGGATTCCTACAATGAGCAGTTCTTC. It translates as CASSSQPSYRDSYNEQFF. The V and J segments used are TRBV5-1 and TRBJ2-1; the D segment could be TRBD1, given 6 matching bases. Via the germline V gene, CDR1 is SGHRS and CDR2 YFSETQ. Spanning cysteine to phenylalanine, the CDR3 consists of 18 amino acids. Kept here is only the CDR3 DNA, which spans 54 bases and is read in frame from base 1. Cut back by 3 bases and 1 base, the V and J ends lie 20 bases apart.